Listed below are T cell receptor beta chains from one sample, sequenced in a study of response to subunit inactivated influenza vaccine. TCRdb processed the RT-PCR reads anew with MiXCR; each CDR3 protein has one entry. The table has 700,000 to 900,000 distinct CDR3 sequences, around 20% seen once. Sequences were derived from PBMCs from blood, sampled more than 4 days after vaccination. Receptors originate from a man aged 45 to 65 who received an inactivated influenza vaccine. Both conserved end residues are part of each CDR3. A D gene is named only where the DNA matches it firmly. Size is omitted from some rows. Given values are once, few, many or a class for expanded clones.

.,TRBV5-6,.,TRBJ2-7,CASSLLGRGLYEQYF,TGTGCCAGCAGCTTGTTAGGGCGGGGGCTCTACGAGCAGTACTTC
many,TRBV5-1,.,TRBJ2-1,CASSLVDEQFF,TGCGCCAGCAGCTTGGTGGATGAGCAGTTCTTC
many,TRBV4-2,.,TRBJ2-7,CASSQRTGSYEQYF,TGTGCCAGCAGCCAACGGACGGGTTCCTACGAGCAGTACTTC
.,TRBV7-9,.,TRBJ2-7,CASSLGSSAPYEQYF,TGTGCCAGCAGCTTAGGGTCTAGCGCACCCTACGAGCAGTACTTC
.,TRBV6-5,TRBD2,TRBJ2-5,CASSYSLFQTSGSRETQYF,TGTGCCAGCAGTTACTCGTTATTTCAGACTAGCGGGAGTCGAGAGACCCAGTACTTC
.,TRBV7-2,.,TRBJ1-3,CASSLMSSSSGNTIYF,TGTGCCAGCAGCTTAATGTCTTCTTCCTCTGGAAACACCATATATTTT
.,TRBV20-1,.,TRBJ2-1,CSASLGRRYNEQFF,TGCAGTGCTAGCCTAGGTCGGAGATACAATGAGCAGTTCTTC
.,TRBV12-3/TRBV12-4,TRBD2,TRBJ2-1,CASSLSWTSGYDNEQFF,TGTGCCAGCAGTTTATCTTGGACTAGCGGTTACGACAATGAGCAGTTCTTC
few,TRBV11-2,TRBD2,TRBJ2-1,CASSLSLAGFNEQFF,TGTGCCAGCAGCTTAAGTCTAGCGGGGTTCAATGAGCAGTTCTTC
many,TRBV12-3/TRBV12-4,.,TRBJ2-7,CASTLGGYEQYF,TGTGCCAGCACCCTTGGAGGGTACGAGCAGTACTTC
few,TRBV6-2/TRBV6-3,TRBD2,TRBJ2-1,CASRLRLAGNNEQFF,TGTGCCAGCAGGCTTCGACTAGCGGGGAACAATGAGCAGTTCTTC
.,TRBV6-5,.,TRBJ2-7,CASSLTTPYEQYF,TGTGCCAGCAGTTTGACTACGCCCTACGAGCAGTACTTC
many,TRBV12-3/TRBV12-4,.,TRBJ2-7,CASSPQANPLDQQYF,TGTGCCAGCAGTCCACAGGCGAATCCTTTGGATCAGCAGTACTTC
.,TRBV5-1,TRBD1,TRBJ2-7,CASSLALRTGNNEQYF,TGCGCCAGCAGCTTGGCTCTAAGGACAGGGAATAACGAGCAGTACTTC
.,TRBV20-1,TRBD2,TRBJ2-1,CSPGLAGDRSYNEQFF,TGCAGTCCGGGACTAGCGGGGGACCGCTCCTACAATGAGCAGTTCTTC
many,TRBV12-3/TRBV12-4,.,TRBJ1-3,CASSESPGNTIYF,TGTGCCAGCAGCGAAAGTCCTGGAAACACCATATATTTT
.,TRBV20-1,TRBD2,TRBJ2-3,CSARMTSGRGSTDTQYF,TGCAGTGCTAGAATGACTAGCGGGAGGGGTAGCACAGATACGCAGTATTTT
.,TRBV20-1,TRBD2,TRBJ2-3,CSARAGGSFLLAGGTDTQYF,TGCAGTGCTAGAGCCGGAGGCAGCTTCCTCCTAGCGGGTGGCACAGATACGCAGTATTTT
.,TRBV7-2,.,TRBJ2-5,CASSRVLEETQYF,TGTGCCAGCAGCAGGGTCCTTGAAGAGACCCAGTACTTC
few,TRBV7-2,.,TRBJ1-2,CASSLAAGTLIEGYTF,TGTGCCAGCAGCTTAGCGGCCGGGACATTGATAGAAGGCTACACCTTC
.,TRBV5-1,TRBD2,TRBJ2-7,CASRSGLAGVSNEQYF,TGCGCCAGCAGATCGGGACTAGCGGGAGTATCTAACGAGCAGTACTTC
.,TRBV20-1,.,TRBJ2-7,CSAILTGTPTPEQYF,TGCAGTGCTATATTAACCGGGACTCCCACCCCCGAGCAGTACTTC
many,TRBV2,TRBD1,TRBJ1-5,CASSVPGQGADNQPQHF,TGTGCCAGCAGTGTCCCAGGACAGGGGGCGGACAATCAGCCCCAGCATTTT
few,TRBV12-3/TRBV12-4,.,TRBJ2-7,CASSLGMAGVSYEQYF,TGTGCCAGCAGTTTAGGGATGGCAGGGGTGTCCTACGAGCAGTACTTC
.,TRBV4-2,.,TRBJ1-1,CASSQEGILNTEAFF,TGTGCCAGCAGCCAAGAAGGGATACTGAACACTGAAGCTTTCTTT
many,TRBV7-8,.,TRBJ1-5,CASSPMVVNQPQHF,TGTGCCAGCAGCCCAATGGTCGTCAATCAGCCCCAGCATTTT
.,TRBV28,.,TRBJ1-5,CASSLRGEDNQPQHF,TGTGCCAGCAGTTTGAGAGGGGAGGACAACCAGCCCCAGCATTTT
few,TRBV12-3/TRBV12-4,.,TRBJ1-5,CASSLGERSQPQHF,TGTGCCAGCAGTTTAGGGGAACGAAGTCAGCCCCAGCATTTT
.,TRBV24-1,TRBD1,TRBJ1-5,CATSDLLLLQGASNQPQHF,TGTGCCACCAGTGATTTGCTTCTACTCCAGGGGGCGAGCAATCAGCCCCAGCATTTT
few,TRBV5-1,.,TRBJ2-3,CASSFLLGQRTDTQYF,TGCGCCAGCAGCTTCCTGTTAGGTCAGCGCACAGATACGCAGTATTTT
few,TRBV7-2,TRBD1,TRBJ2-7,CASSIGGQGAYERYF,TGTGCCAGCAGCATCGGAGGACAGGGTGCTTACGAGCGGTACTTC
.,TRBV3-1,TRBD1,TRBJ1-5,CASSPRDRGHNQPQHF,TGTGCCAGCAGCCCCCGGGACAGGGGACACAATCAGCCCCAGCATTTT
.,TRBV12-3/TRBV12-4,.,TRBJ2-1,CASSFFGGNEQFF,TGTGCCAGCAGTTTTTTCGGGGGCAATGAGCAGTTCTTC
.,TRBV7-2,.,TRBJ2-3,CASSFQGSDTQYF,TGTGCCAGCAGCTTTCAGGGATCAGATACGCAGTATTTT
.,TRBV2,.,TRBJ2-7,CASSVVKDAFMGYEQYF,TGTGCCAGCAGTGTTGTAAAGGACGCCTTCATGGGCTACGAGCAGTACTTC
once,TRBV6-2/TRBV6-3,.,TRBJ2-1,CASSHTAYNEQFF,TGTGCCAGCAGCCACACGGCCTACAATGAGCAGTTCTTC
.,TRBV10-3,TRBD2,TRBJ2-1,CATQTSGNSYNEQFF,TGTGCCACCCAGACTAGCGGTAACTCCTACAATGAGCAGTTCTTC
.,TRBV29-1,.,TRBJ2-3,CSVEGMGTVTDTQYF,TGCAGCGTTGAGGGGATGGGGACGGTCACAGATACGCAGTATTTT
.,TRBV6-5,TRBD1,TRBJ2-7,CASSNRDRAFEQYF,TGTGCCAGCAGTAACCGGGACAGGGCGTTCGAGCAGTACTTC
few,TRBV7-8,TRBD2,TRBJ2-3,CASSILAGVSTDTQYF,TGTGCCAGCAGTATTTTAGCGGGAGTGAGCACAGATACGCAGTATTTT